Following are 21 T cell receptor beta chains from one sample sequenced in a study of cytomegalovirus exposure and HLA in healthy donors. Both 60 Vbeta primers and 13 Jbeta primers went into the PCR. Clones were read by immunoSEQ multiplex PCR, and TCRdb kept only the in-frame ones, dropping some. The data show over 150,000 clones, about two thirds seen once. The specimen sequenced was PBMCs. The receptor set was obtained from a woman in her twenties or thirties in good health and CMV-seronegative.

This clone was counted a single time. The genes are TRBV7-3 and TRBJ2-6; 8 positions match TRBD1. The CDR3 covers 17 residues. CDR1 and CDR2 (germline): SGHTA, FQGTGA. V shed 0 bases and J 4 bases; nucleotides not matched to a gene: 5. CDR3 bases: TGTGCCAGCAGCTTAACTCAGGGGGCGGTAGGGGCCAACGTCCTGACTTTC. As protein: CASSLTQGAVGANVLTF.

This clone was seen a single time. The chain links TRBV9 to TRBJ2-1; the D gene is possibly TRBD1 (5 bases). The CDR3 is made up of 16 amino acids. Germline V gene lookup returns CDR1 SGDLS and CDR2 YYNGEE. V dropped 5 bases and J dropped 0 bases, with 15 bases sitting between them. As DNA, the CDR3 is TGTGCCAGCAGTGAACACAGGACCAGCTCCTACAATGAGCAGTTCTTC. Translated, it gives CASSEHRTSSYNEQFF. Combining the CDR3 with reference TRBV9 and TRBJ2-1 gives the whole variable domain DSGVTQTPKHLITATGQRVTLRCSPRSGDLSVYWYQQSLDQGLQFLIQYYNGEERAKGNILERFSAQQFPDLHSELNLSSLELGDSALYFCASSEHRTSSYNEQFFGPGTRLTVL.

The V gene is TRBV5-1, the J gene TRBJ2-7; no clear D. Between the trimmed V and J ends, which lost 4 bases and 0 bases, there was a span of 5 bases. CDR3 length: 12 residues. CDR1 is SGHRS and CDR2 is YFSETQ in the germline V gene. CDR3 DNA: TGCGCCAGCAGCCTGAGCTCCTACGAGCAGTACTTC. It specifies CASSLSSYEQYF.

As to this clone: Other DNA sequences in the same sample also yield this CDR3. This chain connects TRBV6-1 to TRBJ1-5; unclear D gene. With 1 base removed from V and 4 bases from J, the gap between germline ends came to 8 bases. Germline values: CDR1 MNHNS, CDR2 SASEGT. This CDR3 has 14 amino acids. The CDR3 here is CASSEGVGNQPQHF. CDR3 bases: TGTGCCAGCAGTGAAGGTGTCGGGAATCAGCCCCAGCATTTT.

V usage is TRBV29-1 and J usage is TRBJ2-3, with TRBD1 identical over 7 bases. Germline values: CDR1 SQVTM, CDR2 ANQGSEA. The CDR3 covers 13 residues. V was clipped by 8 bases and J by 3 bases; unmatched bases: 8. The CDR3 DNA is TGCAGCTTGCAGACAGGGCGGACAGATACGCAGTATTTT. Encoded protein: CSLQTGRTDTQYF.

The chain's CDR3 is CASSQGYLAGEFWDYEQYF. The CDR3 nucleotides read TGTGCCAGCAGCCAAGGGTACCTAGCGGGAGAGTTTTGGGACTACGAGCAGTACTTC. The rearrangement joins TRBV14 to TRBJ2-7; 10 nucleotides match TRBD2. V dropped 1 base and J dropped 3; count of bases not matched to a gene: 15. The CDR3 sequence is 19 residues long. Germline V gene data show CDR1 as SGHDN and CDR2 as FVKESK.

The CDR3 DNA follows: TGCAGTACAAAGGAGGGGTACGGCTACACCTTC. This translates into CSTKEGYGYTF. The V call is TRBV20-1, the J call TRBJ1-2; D might be TRBD1 (5 bases). The CDR3 has 11 amino acids. Trimming pared 8 bases from V and 8 bases from J, leaving 15 bases between. Germline values: CDR1 DFQATT, CDR2 SNEGSKA (reference sequence).

Note on this clone: At one boundary the junction diverges from the germline segment, which might be a read error. The chain carries TRBV7-9 and TRBJ2-7, with 10 nucleotides matching TRBD2. Looked up from germline, CDR1 is SEHNR and CDR2 is FQNEAQ (reference sequence). This CDR3 comprises 15 residues. CDR3: CSSSLAASGSYEQYF. In DNA, the CDR3 is TGTTCCAGCAGCTTAGCGGCTAGCGGGAGCTACGAGCAGTACTTC. Combining the CDR3 with reference TRBV7-9 and TRBJ2-7 gives the whole variable domain DTGVSQNPRHKITKRGQNVTFRCDPISEHNRLYWYRQTLGQGPEFLTYFQNEAQLEKSRLLSDRFSAERPKGSFSTLEIQRTEQGDSAMYLCSSSLAASGSYEQYFGPGTRLTVT.

A few counts support this clone. V and J are TRBV9 and TRBJ1-1, with 11 bases matching TRBD1. The V gene's germline CDR1 is SGDLS and CDR2 YYNGEE. The ends lost 0 bases at V and 3 bases at J; junction bases unmatched: 7. The CDR3 has 17 amino acids. The chain's CDR3 is CASSVVEDRGQDTEAFF. The DNA of the CDR3 is TGTGCCAGCAGCGTAGTCGAGGACAGGGGGCAAGACACTGAAGCTTTCTTT.

This chain joins TRBV28 and TRBJ2-7, with TRBD1 identical over 8 bases. The CDR3 consists of 17 residues. Germline values: CDR1 MDHEN, CDR2 SYDVKM. V lost 7 bases, J lost 3 bases, and 17 bases stayed unmatched. CDR3 nucleotide sequence: TGTGCCAGCAAAGTTAAAAATCCAGGGGGCCTAATCTACGAGCAGTACTTC. Translation: CASKVKNPGGLIYEQYF.

The chain uses TRBV11-3 and TRBJ2-1, with TRBD1 identical over 8 bases. Germline V lookup: CDR1 SGHNT, CDR2 YENEEA. The CDR3 length is 17 residues. J gave up 5 bases and V 5 bases, and 14 bases lay outside the gene matches. The CDR3 sequence is CASSPIGTGFGDNEQFF. The CDR3 region has the DNA TGTGCCAGCAGCCCAATAGGGACAGGCTTTGGGGACAATGAGCAGTTCTTC.

This clone occurred once. V is TRBV28 and J is TRBJ2-7; 8 nucleotides align to TRBD2. The trim removed 10 bases at V and 5 bases at J, leaving 10 bases unmatched. The CDR3 loop spans 13 amino acids. In germline, CDR1 is MDHEN, CDR2 SYDVKM. In nucleotides, the CDR3 is TGTGCCACCCGGGGGGGCCCTCGGGACGAGCAGTACTTC. This sequence encodes CATRGGPRDEQYF. Full variable domain (outside the CDR3, taken from reference TRBV28 and TRBJ2-7): DVKVTQSSRYLVKRTGEKVFLECVQDMDHENMFWYRQDPGLGLRLIYFSYDVKMKEKGDIPEGYSVSREKKERFSLILESASTNQTSMYLCATRGGPRDEQYFGPGTRLTVT.

The table lists this clone with a few counts. The chain combines TRBV27 with TRBJ2-7; D is perhaps TRBD2 (6 bases). From germline, CDR1 is MNHEY and CDR2 SMNVEV (reference sequence). V was pared by 6 bases and J by 3 bases, with 15 bases between. The CDR3 spans 14 residues. CDR3 region: CASRPGTGDYEQYF. Here the CDR3 DNA reads TGTGCCAGCAGACCCGGGACTGGGGACTACGAGCAGTACTTC.

The V gene is TRBV4-3, the J gene TRBJ1-5; D is unclear. The germline gives CDR1 LGHNA, CDR2 YSLEER. The CDR3 consists of 14 residues. Trimming removed 0 bases at V and 1 base at J, with 4 bases between. For the CDR3, the DNA is TGCGCCAGCAGCCAAGAGTCAAGCAATCAGCCCCAGCATTTT. It specifies CASSQESSNQPQHF.

V is TRBV28 and J is TRBJ1-2; no definite D call. CDR1 is MDHEN and CDR2 is SYDVKM in the germline V gene. Deletions cut 7 bases from V and 5 bases from J, with 11 bases between. The CDR3 runs 12 residues. The CDR3 DNA is TGTGCCAGCAACCGAGAGTCTTATGGCTACACCTTC. Translated, it gives CASNRESYGYTF.

The chain combines TRBV6-1 with TRBJ2-3; the match to TRBD2 covers 11 bases. Germline V gene sequence: CDR1 MNHNS, CDR2 SASEGT. Trimming at V came to 8 bases and at J to 5 bases, leaving 6 bases not matched to a gene. CDR3 size: 14 residues. DNA for the CDR3: TGTGCCAGCCGAGTAGCGGGGGGGAAAGATACGCAGTATTTT. Protein sequence: CASRVAGGKDTQYF.

CDR3 residues: CASSLFRVPDTQYF. DNA of the CDR3: TGTGCCAGCAGCTTGTTTAGAGTACCAGATACGCAGTATTTT. The chain joins TRBV5-6 to TRBJ2-3; D is unclear. The germline gives CDR1 SGHDT, CDR2 YYEEEE. This CDR3 contains 14 residues. Trimming stripped 1 base from V and 4 bases from J, with 10 bases between.

Of note for this clone: One end of the junction fails to match germline, which may point to a read error. The J gene is TRBJ2-7, the V gene TRBV6-5, with D possibly matching TRBD2 (5 bases). This CDR3 region has 10 residues. Germline CDR1 reads MNHEY; CDR2 reads SVGAGI. CDR3 coding DNA: TGTGCCAGCAGACGGGATTCATGGGACTTC. Its protein is CASRRDSWDF.

V is TRBV7-9 and J is TRBJ1-6; D may be TRBD1 (5 bases). V lost 6 bases and J lost 8, with 14 bases in between. From germline, CDR1 is SEHNR and CDR2 FQNEAQ (reference sequence). The CDR3 has 14 residues. CDR3 DNA: TGTGCCAGCAGACCCGGGGGGTGGGATTCACCCCTCCACTTT. Its protein product is CASRPGGWDSPLHF.

This clone was counted only a few times. This chain joins TRBV4-2 and TRBJ1-6; no reliable D call. This CDR3 is 16 amino acids long. Germline V gene lookup returns CDR1 LGHNA and CDR2 YNFKEQ. V was cut by 1 base and J by 6 bases, with 13 bases left in between. CDR3 residues: CASSQAVGVSNSPLHF. The CDR3 nucleotides read TGTGCCAGCAGCCAAGCGGTCGGGGTTAGTAATTCACCCCTCCACTTT.

Concerning this clone itself: The same CDR3 is also encoded by other DNA sequences in this sample. The CDR3, as DNA: TGCGCCAGCAGCTTGGACAGGGCGGACACCGGGGAGCTGTTTTTT. Translation gives CASSLDRADTGELFF. V gene TRBV5-1 combines with J gene TRBJ2-2, with TRBD1 as a possible D gene (6 bases). CDR1 and CDR2 (germline): SGHRS, YFSETQ. The CDR3 length is 15 residues. V was pared by 0 bases and J by 3 bases, with 9 bases between.